The 10 T cell receptor beta chains presented below share a single source sample, sequenced in a study of control samples from healthy donors and cancer patients. Profiled with immunoSEQ multiplex PCR; TCRdb holds only in-frame clones, not every one. The repertoire holds about 54,000 clones, with almost 96% as singletons. Sequencing was performed on blood. The receptors were sampled from a young woman in good health.

The V gene is TRBV24-1, the J gene TRBJ2-1; 7 positions agree with TRBD2. The germline V gene has CDR1 KGHDR and CDR2 SFDVKD. This CDR3 has 15 residues. The ends lost 5 bases at V and 6 bases at J; junction bases unmatched: 9. Here the CDR3 reads CATSGGLGPLNEQFF. The CDR3 DNA reads TGTGCCACCAGTGGCGGACTAGGCCCCCTCAATGAGCAGTTCTTC.

V usage is TRBV15 and J usage is TRBJ1-6; a weak D match, TRBD1 (6 bases). This CDR3 comprises 15 residues. The V gene lost 0 bases and the J gene lost 9 bases, with 12 bases spanning the gap. Germline V CDR1 and CDR2: LNHNV, YYDKDF (reference sequence). CDR3: CATSRDPGAGSPLHF. The CDR3 bases are TGTGCCACCAGCAGAGATCCGGGGGCCGGTTCACCCCTCCACTTT.

This clone was counted a single time. CDR3 residues: CASRSGRAGEQYF. DNA for the CDR3: TGTGCCAGCCGATCCGGGAGGGCCGGGGAGCAGTACTTC. The gene calls are TRBV6-5 and TRBJ2-7; TRBD2 matches 8 bases. The ends lost 8 bases at V and 7 bases at J; junction bases unmatched: 10. CDR3 size: 13 residues. Per the germline V gene, CDR1 is MNHEY and CDR2 is SVGAGI.

The V call is TRBV4-1, the J call TRBJ2-2, with D possibly called TRBD1 or TRBD2 (5 bases each). This CDR3 region has 18 residues. Germline V gives CDR1 MGHRA, CDR2 YSYEKL. Trimming pared 2 bases from V and 3 bases from J, leaving 19 bases between. The CDR3 is CASSQRIYRDGDTGELFF. CDR3 coding DNA: TGCGCCAGCAGCCAAAGAATCTACCGGGACGGGGACACCGGGGAGCTGTTTTTT.

This chain links TRBV7-2 with TRBJ2-2; D might be TRBD2 (6 bases). The CDR3 loop spans 14 amino acids. CDR1 and CDR2 (germline): SGHTA, FQGNSA. Trimming left V 0 bases short and J 6 bases short, with 8 bases between. This CDR3 reads CASSLAGSAGELFF. CDR3 nucleotides: TGTGCCAGCAGCTTAGCCGGGAGTGCCGGGGAGCTGTTTTTT.

This rearrangement joins TRBV9 to TRBJ2-1, with 9 positions matching TRBD2. J was trimmed by 7 bases and V by 4 bases; bases with no gene match: 9. The CDR3 contains 15 residues. Germline loops: CDR1 SGDLS, CDR2 YYNGEE. CDR3 in DNA: TGTGCCAGCAGCCCCAGCGGGAGGTTACCAAATGAGCAGTTCTTC. Translating gives CASSPSGRLPNEQFF.

The genes are TRBV27 and TRBJ2-1; D call uncertain. This CDR3 is built from 16 residues. V lost 0 bases and J lost 4, with 13 bases in between. Germline lookup yields CDR1 MNHEY and CDR2 SMNVEV (reference sequence). The CDR3 is CASSLSSGAGYNEQFF. CDR3 nucleotides: TGTGCCAGCAGTTTATCGTCGGGTGCCGGATACAATGAGCAGTTCTTC.

The rearrangement links TRBV5-1 to TRBJ2-5, with D perhaps being TRBD1 or TRBD2 (5 bases each). There are 13 residues in the CDR3. Germline V gene sequence: CDR1 SGHRS, CDR2 YFSETQ. V lost 3 bases to trimming and J lost 2 bases, with 8 bases between them. The CDR3 DNA reads TGCGCCAGCAGCTGGGGACCTCAAGAGACCCAGTACTTC. This codes for CASSWGPQETQYF.

The chain combines TRBV5-1 with TRBJ2-4; TRBD2 matches 7 bases. The V gene's germline CDR1 is SGHRS and CDR2 YFSETQ. Trimming at V came to 0 bases and at J to 0 bases, leaving 6 bases not matched to a gene. CDR3 size: 17 residues. The CDR3 nucleotides read TGCGCCAGCAGCTTGGGAAGCGGGACCCCAGCCAAAAACATTCAGTACTTC. This codes for CASSLGSGTPAKNIQYF.

The V and J genes are TRBV7-2 and TRBJ2-1; D call uncertain. Germline-derived CDR1 and CDR2 are SGHTA and FQGNSA. CDR3 length: 13 residues. Trimming took 5 bases from V and 4 from J, leaving 9 bases between them. CDR3 sequence: CASSPQAYNEQFF. The CDR3 nucleotides are TGTGCCAGCAGCCCCCAGGCTTACAATGAGCAGTTCTTC. The whole variable domain, remainder taken from reference TRBV7-2 and TRBJ2-1, is GAGVSQSPSNKVTEKGKDVELRCDPISGHTALYWYRQSLGQGLEFLIYFQGNSAPDKSGLPSDRFSAERTGGSVSTLTIQRTQQEDSAVYLCASSPQAYNEQFFGPGTRLTVL.